This is a list of T cell receptor beta chains from one sample in a study of blood T cell repertoires in COVID-19. This table comes from immunoSEQ multiplex PCR, and its TCRdb copy is limited to in-frame clones, with some not included. The table has under 40,000 clones, 94% seen once. The sample taken for sequencing was peripheral blood. These receptors came from a human donor with active COVID-19. The donor label of this sample is uncertain. Both conserved end residues are part of each CDR3. A D gene is named only where the DNA matches it firmly. Clone sizes are given selectively: once, few, many, or a class where the clone is expanded.

size: .; J: TRBJ2-7; D: .; V: TRBV4-3; CDR3: CASSPTAEGEQYF; DNA: TGCGCCAGCAGCCCCACCGCCGAGGGCGAGCAGTACTTC
size: .; J: TRBJ2-3; D: .; V: TRBV7-2; CDR3: CASSLGAHYTDTQYF; DNA: TGTGCCAGCAGCTTAGGCGCACACTACACAGATACGCAGTATTTT
size: .; J: TRBJ1-1; D: .; V: TRBV12-3/TRBV12-4; CDR3: CASTPGGRTEAFF; DNA: TGTGCCAGCACCCCAGGCGGGAGGACCGAAGCTTTCTTT
size: .; J: TRBJ1-2; D: .; V: TRBV25-1; CDR3: CASSDVDIYGYTF; DNA: TGTGCCAGCAGTGATGTGGACATCTATGGCTACACCTTC
size: .; J: TRBJ2-5; D: TRBD1; V: TRBV5-1; CDR3: CASSSGGGETQYF; DNA: TGCGCCAGCAGCTCAGGGGGTGGCGAGACCCAGTACTTC
size: once; J: TRBJ1-2; D: TRBD1; V: TRBV7-2; CDR3: CASSSGDRGGGYTF; DNA: TGTGCCAGCAGCTCCGGGGACAGGGGCGGAGGCTACACCTTC
size: .; J: TRBJ2-1; D: TRBD2; V: TRBV5-6; CDR3: CASSTGLAGEEQFF; DNA: TGTGCCAGCAGCACTGGACTAGCGGGAGAGGAGCAGTTCTTC
size: .; J: TRBJ1-4; D: TRBD1; V: TRBV10-3; CDR3: CANGNWDRGTNEKLFF; DNA: TGTGCCAACGGAAACTGGGACAGGGGAACTAATGAAAAACTGTTTTTT
size: .; J: TRBJ2-7; D: TRBD2; V: TRBV28; CDR3: CASSLSGESSYEQYF; DNA: TGTGCCAGCAGTTTAAGCGGGGAAAGCTCCTACGAGCAGTACTTC
size: .; J: TRBJ2-4; D: TRBD1; V: TRBV19; CDR3: CASSRPGTGTHIQYF; DNA: TGTGCCAGTAGCCGTCCCGGGACAGGGACCCACATTCAGTACTTC
size: .; J: TRBJ2-1; D: .; V: TRBV7-9; CDR3: CASSSEGVRYNEQFF; DNA: TGTGCCAGCAGCTCCGAGGGGGTTCGGTACAATGAGCAGTTCTTC
size: .; J: TRBJ2-7; D: .; V: TRBV11-3; CDR3: CASTLGGGHNEQYF; DNA: TGTGCCAGCACCCTAGGGGGGGGCCACAACGAGCAGTACTTC
size: .; J: TRBJ1-2; D: TRBD1; V: TRBV6-5; CDR3: CASSYSTRTGIGYTF; DNA: TGTGCCAGCAGTTACTCGACTAGGACAGGGATTGGCTACACCTTC
size: .; J: TRBJ2-7; D: .; V: TRBV27; CDR3: CASSPRIDPSEQYF; DNA: TGTGCCAGCAGTCCGAGGATTGACCCGTCCGAGCAGTACTTC
size: .; J: TRBJ2-1; D: TRBD1; V: TRBV5-1; CDR3: CASEPPGQGHNEQFF; DNA: TGCGCCAGCGAACCCCCGGGACAGGGGCACAATGAGCAGTTCTTC
size: .; J: TRBJ2-7; D: TRBD1; V: TRBV10-1; CDR3: CASSDSRTGGWYEQYF; DNA: TGCGCCAGCAGTGACTCTCGTACAGGGGGCTGGTACGAGCAGTACTTC
size: .; J: TRBJ2-7; D: TRBD2; V: TRBV6-2/TRBV6-3; CDR3: CASSYLGLASSYEQYF; DNA: TGTGCCAGCAGTTACCTGGGACTAGCGTCCTCCTACGAGCAGTACTTC
size: .; J: TRBJ2-1; D: .; V: TRBV28; CDR3: CASSTGGTHNEQFF; DNA: TGTGCCAGCAGCACCGGAGGTACGCACAATGAGCAGTTCTTC
size: .; J: TRBJ2-7; D: TRBD2; V: TRBV6-2/TRBV6-3; CDR3: CASSGLAGAYEQYF; DNA: TGTGCCAGCAGCGGACTAGCGGGAGCCTACGAGCAGTACTTC
size: .; J: TRBJ1-1; D: TRBD1; V: TRBV29-1; CDR3: CSVAGRTGAVEAFF; DNA: TGCAGCGTCGCGGGACGGACAGGGGCGGTTGAAGCTTTCTTT
size: once; J: TRBJ1-1; D: .; V: TRBV5-1; CDR3: CASSIDRPGSTEAFF; DNA: TGCGCCAGCAGCATAGACCGCCCCGGGAGTACTGAAGCTTTCTTT
size: .; J: TRBJ2-7; D: .; V: TRBV5-6; CDR3: CASSLPGVEQYF; DNA: TGTGCCAGCAGCTTGCCGGGGGTCGAGCAGTACTTC
size: .; J: TRBJ2-1; D: .; V: TRBV18; CDR3: CASSPLGVYNEQFF; DNA: TGTGCCAGCTCACCGCTCGGGGTTTACAATGAGCAGTTCTTC
size: .; J: TRBJ2-1; D: .; V: TRBV7-2; CDR3: CASSPLIGGPYNEQFF; DNA: TGTGCCAGCAGCCCCTTAATCGGGGGACCCTACAATGAGCAGTTCTTC
size: .; J: TRBJ1-4; D: TRBD1; V: TRBV7-2; CDR3: CATNRGSTNEKLFF; DNA: TGTGCAACAAACAGGGGTTCGACTAATGAAAAACTGTTTTTT
size: .; J: TRBJ2-2; D: TRBD1; V: TRBV13; CDR3: CASSQGQGGLTSIRNTGELFF; DNA: TGTGCCAGCAGCCAGGGACAGGGGGGCCTCACTTCCATCCGGAACACCGGGGAGCTGTTTTTT
size: .; J: TRBJ1-4; D: .; V: TRBV5-1; CDR3: CASSVSQGSGKLFF; DNA: TGCGCCAGCAGCGTATCACAGGGATCGGGAAAACTGTTTTTT
size: .; J: TRBJ2-5; D: .; V: TRBV5-1; CDR3: CASSLPGGTQETQYF; DNA: TGCGCCAGCAGCTTGCCCGGGGGAACCCAAGAGACCCAGTACTTC
size: .; J: TRBJ2-2; D: .; V: TRBV4-2; CDR3: CASSQPQAAGELFF; DNA: TGTGCCAGCAGCCAACCACAAGCGGCCGGGGAGCTGTTTTTT
size: .; J: TRBJ2-3; D: TRBD2; V: TRBV5-1; CDR3: CASSTLSGGAGDTQYF; DNA: TGCGCCAGCTCCACCCTTAGCGGGGGAGCTGGAGATACGCAGTATTTT
size: once; J: TRBJ2-5; D: .; V: TRBV7-2; CDR3: CASSLGSGETQYF; DNA: TGTGCCAGCAGCTTAGGAAGCGGGGAGACCCAGTACTTC
size: .; J: TRBJ1-2; D: .; V: TRBV5-1; CDR3: CASSLYTQAGGYTF; DNA: TGCGCCAGCAGCTTGTATACCCAAGCCGGTGGCTACACCTTC
size: .; J: TRBJ2-2; D: .; V: TRBV19; CDR3: CASSPGLSAGAGTGELFF; DNA: TGTGCCAGTAGTCCCGGCCTCAGCGCGGGGGCGGGGACCGGGGAGCTGTTTTTT
size: .; J: TRBJ1-5; D: TRBD1; V: TRBV6-4; CDR3: CASSVQGGGNQPQHF; DNA: TGTGCCAGCAGTGTACAGGGGGGAGGCAATCAGCCCCAGCATTTT
size: .; J: TRBJ1-4; D: TRBD1; V: TRBV4-1; CDR3: CASSLGQGVAKLFF; DNA: TGCGCCAGCAGCCTGGGGCAGGGGGTGGCAAAACTGTTTTTT
size: .; J: TRBJ2-7; D: .; V: TRBV6-5; CDR3: CASNPAGASSYEQYF; DNA: TGTGCCAGCAACCCTGCGGGGGCAAGCTCCTACGAGCAGTACTTC
size: .; J: TRBJ1-3; D: TRBD1; V: TRBV29-1; CDR3: CSVTGGGNTIYF; DNA: TGCAGCGTGACAGGGGGGGGAAACACCATATATTTT
size: .; J: TRBJ1-1; D: .; V: TRBV29-1; CDR3: CSVETGSGTEAFF; DNA: TGCAGCGTTGAAACAGGATCCGGCACTGAAGCTTTCTTT
size: .; J: TRBJ2-2; D: TRBD2; V: TRBV28; CDR3: CASSLYFSGSVTGELFF; DNA: TGTGCCAGCAGTTTATATTTTAGCGGGAGCGTCACCGGGGAGCTGTTTTTT
size: .; J: TRBJ1-2; D: TRBD1; V: TRBV19; CDR3: CASSTRGQGYGYTF; DNA: TGTGCCAGTAGTACCAGGGGACAGGGTTATGGCTACACCTTC
size: .; J: TRBJ2-7; D: TRBD2; V: TRBV28; CDR3: CASHISPRTSGLEQYF; DNA: TGTGCCAGCCACATATCACCGCGGACTAGCGGGTTGGAGCAGTACTTC
size: .; J: TRBJ2-7; D: TRBD2; V: TRBV5-4; CDR3: CASSLGGTSRLEQYF; DNA: TGTGCCAGCAGCTTGGGTGGGACTAGTCGCCTCGAGCAGTACTTC
size: .; J: TRBJ2-1; D: TRBD1; V: TRBV5-1; CDR3: CASSQGQNSYNEQFF; DNA: TGCGCCAGCAGCCAGGGACAGAACTCCTACAATGAGCAGTTCTTC
size: .; J: TRBJ2-7; D: TRBD2; V: TRBV18; CDR3: CASSPTSGTEEQYF; DNA: TGTGCCAGCTCACCAACTAGCGGGACGGAAGAGCAGTACTTC
size: .; J: TRBJ2-3; D: .; V: TRBV3-1/TRBV3-2; CDR3: CASSQDIATMTDTQYF; DNA: TGTGCCAGCAGCCAAGATATAGCGACCATGACAGATACGCAGTATTTT
size: .; J: TRBJ2-5; D: .; V: TRBV20-1; CDR3: CSARDKETQYF; DNA: TGCAGTGCTAGAGATAAAGAGACCCAGTACTTC
size: .; J: TRBJ1-4; D: .; V: TRBV4-1; CDR3: CASSQDIAGTPNEKLFF; DNA: TGCGCCAGCAGCCAAGATATAGCCGGGACACCTAATGAAAAACTGTTTTTT
size: .; J: TRBJ1-1; D: .; V: TRBV9; CDR3: CASNEGGNTEAFF; DNA: TGTGCCAGCAACGAGGGCGGGAACACTGAAGCTTTCTTT
size: .; J: TRBJ2-7; D: TRBD2; V: TRBV7-2; CDR3: CASSHSFLAGYEQYF; DNA: TGTGCCAGCAGCCATTCATTCCTAGCGGGCTACGAGCAGTACTTC
size: .; J: TRBJ2-6; D: TRBD1; V: TRBV5-1; CDR3: CASSPTGGAGANVLTF; DNA: TGCGCCAGCAGCCCCACAGGGGGCGCTGGGGCCAACGTCCTGACTTTC
size: .; J: TRBJ2-5; D: .; V: TRBV5-4; CDR3: CASSPNGLASQETQYF; DNA: TGTGCCAGCAGCCCTAACGGACTCGCTAGCCAAGAGACCCAGTACTTC
size: .; J: TRBJ1-2; D: TRBD1; V: TRBV2; CDR3: CASSDGTGGFYGYTF; DNA: TGTGCCAGCAGCGACGGGACAGGGGGCTTCTATGGCTACACCTTC
size: .; J: TRBJ2-3; D: .; V: TRBV5-4; CDR3: CASSLDPGDTQYF; DNA: TGTGCCAGCAGCTTGGATCCGGGAGATACGCAGTATTTT
size: .; J: TRBJ2-3; D: TRBD2; V: TRBV5-8; CDR3: CASSRVGGGTGTQYF; DNA: TGTGCCAGCAGCCGGGTCGGCGGGGGTACCGGGACGCAGTATTTT
size: .; J: TRBJ1-6; D: .; V: TRBV5-5; CDR3: CASSLFRGGANSPLHF; DNA: TGTGCCAGCAGCTTGTTCCGAGGGGGAGCTAATTCACCCCTCCACTTT
size: .; J: TRBJ2-3; D: .; V: TRBV5-1; CDR3: CASSFSGADTQYF; DNA: TGCGCCAGCAGCTTCTCGGGTGCAGATACGCAGTATTTT
size: .; J: TRBJ2-3; D: TRBD1; V: TRBV5-1; CDR3: CASSAGQETDTQYF; DNA: TGCGCCAGCAGCGCCGGACAGGAGACAGATACGCAGTATTTT
size: .; J: TRBJ1-4; D: .; V: TRBV7-2; CDR3: CASSTQGAWDEKLFF; DNA: TGTGCCAGCAGCACACAGGGTGCTTGGGATGAAAAACTGTTTTTT